The sequence of this T cell receptor (beta chain) was determined in a study of identical twins. Germline CDR1 is MNHNS and CDR2 is SASEGT. The germline V and J ends were trimmed by 3 bases and 6 bases, with 19 bases remaining between them. CDR3 length equals 16 residues. As regards this clonotype: Its target is unknown.

Each CDR3 protein gets one entry after TCRdb re-called the 5' RACE reads with MiXCR. The table shows 300,000 or so distinct CDR3 sequences, with roughly 9.8% occurring only once. Whole-study findings and limits: Invariant cells of the MAIT and iNKT types might have partly distorted the zero-insertion analyses. Fewer insertions marked abundant cord blood beta clonotypes; young adult naive trended weakly, memory not at all. Weaker excess twin sharing was observed in beta out-of-frame sequences. In monozygotic twins, models underestimated the sharing of out-of-frame TCR alpha.

The sample was also reused in another study, on yellow fever vaccine responses in identical twins.

This clonotype was obtained from a woman between 18 and 30 years old in good health. This chain uses TRBV6-1 with TRBJ2-3, with a possible D match to TRBD2 (7 bases). The material sequenced was CD8+ T cells sorted from blood. CDR3: CASSERGGGLSDTQYF. The CDR3 nucleotides read TGTGCCAGCAGTGAGAGAGGGGGGGGCCTCTCCGATACGCAGTATTTT.